This T cell receptor (beta chain) was identified during a study of cytomegalovirus exposure and HLA in healthy donors. Study-wide findings and caveats: In a later analysis, productive TCRs from donors in an Asian-associated ancestry cluster reportedly carried fewer N-insertions than the cohort mean.

About this clone: Its antigen is as yet unknown.

CDR1 is GTSNPN, CDR2 SVGIG, per germline (reference sequence). The CDR3 runs to 10 residues. The ends were cut back, 3 bases at V and 8 bases at J, with 7 bases in the middle. Use of 60 Vbeta and 13 Jbeta primers characterized the PCR. Using immunoSEQ multiplex PCR, the repertoire was profiled, and TCRdb retains in-frame clones only, with some absent. The sample lists around 190,000 clones; around 80% were seen once. The TCR comes from a man aged 25 to 40 in good health and CMV-seronegative. The sequencing sample was made of PBMCs. The chain employs TRBV30 and TRBJ1-2; D not certain. The CDR3 sequence: CAWRGYGYTF. DNA of the CDR3: TGTGCCTGGAGGGGCTACGGCTACACCTTC.